The 17 T cell receptor beta chains below come from one sample, sequenced in a study of cytomegalovirus exposure and HLA in healthy donors. Method: immunoSEQ multiplex PCR; TCRdb's copy keeps in-frame clones and lacks some. The profile shows 300,000 or so clones, approximately 85% of them singletons. The sequenced material came from PBMCs. The origin of the receptors is a man aged 25-45 years in good health and CMV-seronegative.

The V and J genes are TRBV7-6 and TRBJ1-1, with a possible D match to TRBD1 (6 bases). V was cut by 2 bases and J by 3 bases, with 13 bases left in between. From germline, CDR1 is SGHVS and CDR2 FNYEAQ. The CDR3 runs to 15 residues. The CDR3 coding sequence is TGTGCCAGCAGCTTAAGAGGAGGGGGGGACACTGAAGCTTTCTTT. Translated: CASSLRGGGDTEAFF.

Turning to this clone: Germline and junction disagree at one end, which may indicate a read error. The chain uses TRBV19 and TRBJ2-7; D is perhaps TRBD1 (5 bases). Germline V gene data show CDR1 as LNHDA and CDR2 as SQIVND (reference sequence). This CDR3 is built from 15 residues. CDR3 sequence: CASSIAITGTYEQYF. The CDR3 bases are TGTGCCAGTAGCATAGCTATAACAGGCACCTACGAGCAGTACTTC.

The gene calls are TRBV29-1 and TRBJ1-4; D gene uncertain. Germline V gene lookup returns CDR1 SQVTM and CDR2 ANQGSEA. The CDR3 runs to 16 residues. The V end was cut by 2 bases, the J end by 0 bases, with 13 bases between. CDR3 sequence: CSVELGGITTNEKLFF. The CDR3, as DNA: TGCAGCGTTGAACTGGGAGGGATCACAACTAATGAAAAACTGTTTTTT.

The gene calls are TRBV18 and TRBJ2-7; possibly TRBD1 for D (5 bases). Germline V gene sequence: CDR1 KGHSH, CDR2 LQKENI. The CDR3 consists of 13 residues. Trimming shortened V by 4 bases and J by 9 bases, and 16 bases separated the two germline ends. DNA for the CDR3: TGTGCCAGCTCACAGGGAATCGACAGATCGCAGTACTTC. Residues: CASSQGIDRSQYF.

About this clone: Other DNA sequences within the sample encode an identical CDR3. The chain joins TRBV5-1 to TRBJ1-5; perhaps TRBD1 as D (6 bases). With 4 bases removed from V and 0 bases from J, the gap between germline ends came to 11 bases. This CDR3 is 15 amino acids long. The germline gives CDR1 SGHRS, CDR2 YFSETQ. Written as DNA, the CDR3 is TGCGCCAGCAGCCCACAAGGGGGTAGCAATCAGCCCCAGCATTTT. Translation gives CASSPQGGSNQPQHF.

V gene TRBV9 combines with J gene TRBJ1-1; the D gene is possibly TRBD1 (5 bases). V lost 2 bases to trimming and J lost 7 bases, with 12 bases between them. CDR3 length: 13 amino acids. Germline CDR1 is SGDLS and CDR2 is YYNGEE. This CDR3 reads CASSVQGVGEAFF. CDR3 nucleotides: TGTGCCAGCAGCGTTCAAGGGGTGGGTGAAGCTTTCTTT.

The chain joins TRBV4-1 to TRBJ2-7; perhaps TRBD2 as D (6 bases). Trimming removed 2 bases at V and 3 bases at J, with 11 bases between. Germline-derived CDR1 and CDR2 are MGHRA and YSYEKL. The CDR3 totals 14 residues. As DNA, the CDR3 is TGCGCCAGCAGCCAAAGGGACGGGGGCTACGAGCAGTACTTC. Its protein is CASSQRDGGYEQYF.

V is TRBV4-2 and J is TRBJ2-2; 10 bases map to TRBD2. From germline, CDR1 is LGHNA and CDR2 YNFKEQ. The CDR3 runs 16 residues. J lost 6 bases, V lost 0 bases, and 4 bases had no gene match. The CDR3 reads CASSQEGLAWAGELFF. The CDR3 DNA sequence: TGTGCCAGCAGCCAAGAGGGACTAGCGTGGGCCGGGGAGCTGTTTTTT.

The chain recombines TRBV6-6 with TRBJ1-6; D not certain. The CDR3 runs to 13 residues. Trimming removed 8 bases at V and 7 bases at J, with 12 bases between. Germline-derived CDR1 and CDR2 are MNHNY and SVGAGI (reference sequence). In nucleotides, the CDR3 is TGTGCCAGCTTTTCTGGCTCGAATTCACCCCTCCACTTT. Its protein is CASFSGSNSPLHF.

V and J are TRBV19 and TRBJ2-1, with 8 bases identical to TRBD2. The CDR3 is 17 residues long. Losses at the gene ends were 10 bases for V and 6 bases for J; bases not matched to a gene: 20. Germline CDR1 LNHDA, CDR2 SQIVND (reference sequence). CDR3 sequence reads: CATDREGGLPAGNEQFF. The CDR3 DNA sequence: TGTGCCACGGACCGGGAGGGGGGACTACCAGCCGGCAATGAGCAGTTCTTC.

The genes are TRBV7-2 and TRBJ1-6; D may be TRBD1 (6 bases). This CDR3 comprises 15 residues. The ends were cut back, 3 bases at V and 10 bases at J, with 16 bases in the middle. The germline V gene encodes CDR1 SGHTA and CDR2 FQGNSA. The CDR3 nucleotides are TGTGCCAGCAGCTTCGACCATACAGGGTCCTCACCCCTCCACTTT. As protein: CASSFDHTGSSPLHF.

This clone was observed a few times. The chain is built from TRBV21-1 and TRBJ2-7; the D call in the table, TRBD1, was not verified against the DNA. TRBV21-1 is marked as a pseudogene. This CDR3 comprises 12 residues. CDR3 coding DNA: TGTGCCAGCAGGGACAGGAGGTACGAGCAGTACTTC. This translates into CASRDRRYEQYF.

V is TRBV6-1 and J is TRBJ1-1, with TRBD1 identical over 7 bases. The CDR3 totals 16 residues. With V trimmed by 4 bases and J by 0 bases, 8 bases remained unmatched. The germline gives CDR1 MNHNS, CDR2 SASEGT. CDR3 nucleotides: TGTGCCAGCAGTGGCGGCGACAGGGTCATGAACACTGAAGCTTTCTTT. It codes for CASSGGDRVMNTEAFF.

This clone was seen once. The rearrangement joins TRBV21-1 to TRBJ2-1; TRBD2, the table's D call, lacks a check against the DNA. TRBV21-1 is marked as a pseudogene. CDR3 size: 12 residues. CDR3 coding DNA: TGTGCCAGCAGCAAAAGAGGTACTGAGCAGTTCTTC. Its translation: CASSKRGTEQFF.

Written as DNA, the CDR3 is TGTGCCAGCAGCCAATCGTGGGGGGATATTAACACCGGGGAGCTGTTTTTT. Protein product: CASSQSWGDINTGELFF. This sequence joins TRBV4-2 and TRBJ2-2; tentatively, D is TRBD2 (6 bases). The germline V and J ends were trimmed by 2 bases and 2 bases, with 15 bases remaining between them. This CDR3 contains 17 residues. Germline CDR1 LGHNA, CDR2 YNFKEQ.

The J gene is TRBJ2-2, the V gene TRBV30, with D maybe TRBD2 (5 bases). Trimming removed 2 bases at V and 4 bases at J, with 11 bases between. CDR1 is GTSNPN and CDR2 is SVGIG in the germline V gene (reference sequence). This CDR3 is 14 amino acids long. CDR3 in amino acids: CAWSSTAGTGELFF. CDR3 sequence (DNA): TGTGCCTGGAGTTCAACCGCGGGCACCGGGGAGCTGTTTTTT.

The CDR3 DNA is TGTGCCAGCAGCTCGGACAGTGAAAGCTATGGCTACACCTTC. Protein: CASSSDSESYGYTF. This chain uses TRBV7-9 with TRBJ1-2, with D possibly being TRBD1 (6 bases). V lost 4 bases and J lost 4, with 13 bases in between. The CDR3 runs 14 residues. The V gene's germline CDR1 is SEHNR and CDR2 FQNEAQ (reference sequence).